This TCR beta chain was observed in a study of vaccination and CD4 T cells after COVID-19. Study-level background: Stimulation of the cells used overlapping spike peptide pools from SARS-CoV-2 and from the common cold coronaviruses HCoV-NL63, HCoV-OC43 and HCoV-229E.

Losses at the gene ends were 6 bases for V and 4 bases for J; bases not matched to a gene: 5. The CDR3 totals 13 residues. Germline CDR1 reads LNHDA; CDR2 reads SQIVND (reference sequence). Treatment defined: approximately 11-day PBMC culture with coronavirus spike peptide pools or control peptides (ViraFEST assay). The Oncomine TCR Beta short-read assay was what sequenced the DNA obtained from cultured CD4+ T cells. Investigators obtained genomic DNA by extraction from cultured CD4+ T cells. TCRdb reprocessed the PCR reads via MiXCR and lists one record per CDR3 protein. The sample carries about 20,000 distinct CDR3 sequences, 80% to 85% recorded once. Concerning this clonotype: Its cognate antigen is unknown.

The rearrangement joins TRBV19 to TRBJ1-1, with 7 positions matching TRBD1. This clonotype was obtained from a human donor who received a COVID-19 vaccine. Sequenced material: CD4+ T cells from blood, cultured in vitro, taken after SARS-CoV-2 vaccination. CDR3 DNA sequence: TGTGCCAGTAGCCGTGACAGGGTCACTGAAGCTTTCTTT. As protein: CASSRDRVTEAFF.